A single sample gave rise to the 7 T cell receptor beta chains below, sequenced in a study of post-analysis software for immune sequencing data. No antigen has been assigned to these receptors. Tagging with unique molecular identifiers was a feature of the TCR beta cDNA libraries. TCRdb reanalysed the PCR reads using MiXCR and keeps one entry per CDR3 protein. The sample lists approximately 630,000 distinct CDR3 sequences, 55% to 60% occurring once. Whole-study results and caveats: Higher frequency in patients than in controls was seen for about five TRBV segments, with TRBV5-6, TRBV5-1 and TRBV20-1 among them.

Specimen: blood. Source of these receptors: a girl aged 2-10 years with multiple sclerosis.

This clonotype appeared a few times. In DNA form, the CDR3 reads TGTGCCAGCAGCTTACTGCGGGACAGGTCTCTCTCTGGGGCCAACGTCCTGACTTTC. Translating gives CASSLLRDRSLSGANVLTF. V gene TRBV7-8 combines with J gene TRBJ2-6, with TRBD1 matching 8 bases. Trimming at V came to 2 bases and at J to 0 bases, leaving 9 bases not matched to a gene. This CDR3 contains 19 residues. In germline, CDR1 is SGHVS, CDR2 FQNEAQ.

This clonotype showed up just a few times. This CDR3 reads CASSLGETASYEQYF. Here the CDR3 DNA reads TGTGCCAGCAGTTTAGGGGAGACAGCTTCCTACGAGCAGTACTTC. The chain joins TRBV27 to TRBJ2-7; D assignment may be TRBD1 or TRBD2 (5 bases each). The V gene lost 2 bases and the J gene lost 1 base, with 12 bases spanning the gap. The germline V gene has CDR1 MNHEY and CDR2 SMNVEV (reference sequence). CDR3 length: 15 amino acids.

Only one count was recorded for this clonotype. This chain connects TRBV27 to TRBJ2-1; 7 positions match TRBD1. Germline CDR1 is MNHEY and CDR2 is SMNVEV (reference sequence). Trimming at V came to 3 bases and at J to 9 bases, leaving 8 bases not matched to a gene. The CDR3 is made up of 14 amino acids. CDR3 sequence reads: CASSFSAGGGEQFF. The DNA for the CDR3 is TGTGCCAGCAGTTTTTCGGCAGGGGGTGGTGAGCAGTTCTTC.

The chain joins TRBV11-2 to TRBJ2-1; TRBD2 matches at 13 bases. The CDR3 covers 16 residues. Germline V gene data show CDR1 as SGHAT and CDR2 as FQNNGV. V shed 2 bases, J shed 8 bases, and the junction held 6 bases outside the gene matches. Written as DNA, the CDR3 is TGTGCCAGCAGCTTACGGACTAGCGGGAGCCCCGATGAGCAGTTCTTC. Its translation is CASSLRTSGSPDEQFF.

The chain combines TRBV10-3 with TRBJ2-5, with 14 bases matching TRBD2. V gave up 9 bases and J gave up 11 bases; unmatched junction bases: 14. The CDR3 totals 15 residues. The germline V gene has CDR1 ENHRY and CDR2 SYGVKD. CDR3 sequence reads: CAMSSGLAGVGEQYF. The CDR3 DNA is TGTGCCATGAGTTCGGGACTAGCGGGAGTGGGGGAGCAGTACTTC.

This sequence joins TRBV3-1 and TRBJ2-1; D is possibly TRBD1 (6 bases). The CDR3 is made up of 16 amino acids. The germline V gene has CDR1 LGHDT and CDR2 YNNKEL (reference sequence). V lost 4 bases to trimming and J lost 0 bases, with 13 bases between them. The CDR3 coding sequence is TGTGCCAGCAGCCCCCCTAACAGGGCCTCCTACAATGAGCAGTTCTTC. Translated: CASSPPNRASYNEQFF.

In its sample, this clonotype was seen a few times. The rearrangement links TRBV7-2 to TRBJ2-1; 11 bases are shared with TRBD2. Unmatched junction bases numbered 4, after V lost 5 bases and J lost 4 bases. This CDR3 comprises 15 residues. Germline V gene data show CDR1 as SGHTA and CDR2 as FQGNSA. Here the CDR3 DNA reads TGTGCCAGCAGCAATAGCGGGGGGGGGTACAATGAGCAGTTCTTC. Encoded protein: CASSNSGGGYNEQFF.